This T cell receptor (beta chain) stems from a study of T cells after yellow fever vaccination. Conversion of TCR transcripts into cDNA relied on 5'RACE template switching, which added a universal primer site and UMIs. TCRdb processed the 5' RACE reads anew with MiXCR; each CDR3 protein has one entry. The sample yields approximately 510,000 distinct CDR3 sequences, 21% seen once. As concerns this clonotype: As yet, its antigen is unknown.

Regarding the study as a whole: There was a possibility that FACS-sorted repertoires contained abundant clonotypes contaminating from the bulk population. The secondary response was weaker but peaked faster, day 5 versus 15.

CDR1 LNHDA and CDR2 SQIVND come from the germline V gene (reference sequence). This CDR3 comprises 15 residues. V shed 3 bases and J 4 bases; nucleotides not matched to a gene: 6. This receptor was identified in a man between 18 and 29 years old who received the YFV17D yellow fever vaccine. The source material was PBMCs, sampled less than 25 days after the first yellow fever vaccination. This chain links TRBV19 with TRBJ1-5; 7 bases fit TRBD1. The CDR3 reads CASSIGTEPNQPQHF. Written as DNA, the CDR3 is TGTGCCAGTAGTATCGGGACAGAACCAAATCAGCCCCAGCATTTT.